The clone carrying this T cell receptor beta chain occurred a few times. Per germline, CDR1 SGHRS and CDR2 YFSETQ. The CDR3 runs 14 residues. Trimming stripped 5 bases from V and 3 bases from J, with 14 bases between. The data derive from a study of shared clonotypes between healthy human individuals. Produced via immunoSEQ multiplex PCR; TCRdb's table is partial and in-frame only. The table lists around 95,000 clones, around 67% of them singletons. The rearrangement links TRBV5-1 to TRBJ1-1, with a tentative D call TRBD1 (5 bases). The sequence was collected from a man younger than 40 in good health. Sample: memory CD8+ T cells sorted from blood. Subset described: CD45RO+ cells pooled with CCR7-negative TemRA cells. CDR3 nucleotides: TGCGCCAGCAGTGACGGGGACGGACACACTGAAGCTTTCTTT. This encodes CASSDGDGHTEAFF.